These 3 T cell receptor beta chains originate from one sample sequenced in a study of T cell repertoires in cytomegalovirus infection. TCRdb processed the reads anew with MiXCR; each CDR3 protein has one entry. The top ten clones hold approximately 15% of a sample with some 350,000 distinct CDR3 sequences, nearly 35% of them seen once. For these TCRs, the target antigens are not known. Sequences were derived from cultured PBMCs, sampled from culture after CMV antigen stimulation. The origin of the receptors is a human donor in good health (CMV status not recorded). Some clones in this sample may be carry-over from other donors' samples.

The chain has TRBV4-3 and TRBJ2-2; D unresolved. The V gene's germline CDR1 is LGHNA and CDR2 YSLEER. The V end lost 5 bases, the J end lost 5 bases, and 6 bases lay between the germline ends. The CDR3 covers 12 residues. The CDR3, as DNA: TGCGCCAGCAGCATTAAAACCGGGGAGCTGTTTTTT. Protein product: CASSIKTGELFF.

This clonotype was counted once. V usage is TRBV28 and J usage is TRBJ2-1; 10 bases line up with TRBD1. The germline CDR1 and CDR2 sequences are MDHEN and SYDVKM. This CDR3 is 15 amino acids long. J gave up 10 bases and V 2 bases, and 8 bases lay outside the gene matches. CDR3 protein: CASSLPGTGVGEQFF. The CDR3 DNA reads as TGTGCCAGCAGTTTACCCGGGACAGGGGTCGGAGAGCAGTTCTTC.

The V and J genes are TRBV7-2 and TRBJ2-1; D is possibly TRBD2 (5 bases). Per the germline V gene, CDR1 is SGHTA and CDR2 is FQGNSA. V gave up 4 bases and J gave up 10 bases, with 20 bases separating them. CDR3 length equals 15 residues. CDR3 coding DNA: TGTGCCAGCAGCTCAACTATGGCCATTCCGGGGGAGCAGTTCTTC. Amino acids: CASSSTMAIPGEQFF.